These 21 T cell receptor beta chains share one sample of origin, sequenced in a study of radiotherapy plus CTLA-4 blockade in lung cancer. The repertoire was sequenced with immunoSEQ multiplex PCR; TCRdb's copy has only in-frame clones and lacks some. The table has tens of thousands of clones, about 78% seen once; the top ten hold 20% to 25%. The source was peripheral blood, collected from a patient treated with radiotherapy plus ipilimumab. Receptors were obtained from a human donor with non-small cell lung cancer whose response to radiotherapy plus ipilimumab could not be evaluated. Some clones in this sample may be carry-over from other donors' samples.

The rearrangement links TRBV7-9 to TRBJ2-5, with D possibly being TRBD2 (5 bases). The end of the DNA is better explained by TRBJ2-7, so the J call may be wrong. Germline assignment: CDR1 SEHNR and CDR2 FQNEAQ (reference sequence). The CDR3 loop spans 14 amino acids. DNA of the CDR3: TGTGCCAGCAGCTCCAGGACGGAGGCAGACGAGCAGTACTTC. This sequence encodes CASSSRTEADEQYF.

V is TRBV5-1 and J is TRBJ2-7; D may be TRBD1 (5 bases). Trimming stripped 4 bases from V and 0 bases from J, with 14 bases between. The CDR3 has 15 residues. In germline, CDR1 is SGHRS, CDR2 YFSETQ. CDR3 residues: CASSPGPGLSYEQYF. DNA for the CDR3: TGCGCCAGCAGCCCAGGGCCCGGTCTCTCCTACGAGCAGTACTTC.

On this clone itself: Other DNA sequences in the sample encode the same CDR3. The chain employs TRBV5-1 and TRBJ2-2, with D possibly matching TRBD2 (5 bases). Trimming removed 1 base from V and 0 bases from J, with 7 bases in between. This CDR3 has 15 residues. Germline loops: CDR1 SGHRS, CDR2 YFSETQ. CDR3 in amino acids: CASSLPGANTGELFF. The CDR3, as DNA: TGCGCCAGCAGCTTGCCCGGGGCGAACACCGGGGAGCTGTTTTTT.

The chain is built from TRBV7-9 and TRBJ1-2; TRBD1 is a possible D gene (6 bases). This CDR3 region has 16 residues. V lost 5 bases to trimming and J lost 8 bases, with 24 bases between them. Germline V gives CDR1 SEHNR, CDR2 FQNEAQ (reference sequence). This chain's CDR3 is CASSLDRGPGGQGYTF. Written as DNA, the CDR3 is TGTGCCAGCAGCCTCGACCGTGGCCCCGGCGGACAGGGCTACACCTTC.

The CDR3 DNA sequence: TGTGCCAGCAGCACCGGGACAGGGGGAGGCGGGACCCAGTACTTC. Its translation: CASSTGTGGGGTQYF. V usage is TRBV5-4 and J usage is TRBJ2-5, with 11 nucleotides matching TRBD1. Germline CDR1 and CDR2: SGHNT and YYREEE (reference sequence). CDR3 length: 15 residues. V gave up 4 bases and J gave up 7 bases; unmatched junction bases: 9.

V is TRBV5-4 and J is TRBJ1-2, with 7 bases fitting TRBD1. V shed 5 bases, J shed 6 bases, and the junction held 10 bases outside the gene matches. Germline V gene lookup returns CDR1 SGHNT and CDR2 YYREEE (reference sequence). The CDR3 contains 14 residues. This CDR3 reads CASSYGQAEDGYTF. CDR3 DNA sequence: TGTGCCAGCAGTTACGGACAGGCTGAAGATGGCTACACCTTC.

This clone occurred a few times. This sequence joins TRBV7-9 and TRBJ1-4; 10 bases are a match to TRBD1. CDR3 length: 16 residues. Germline CDR1 SEHNR, CDR2 FQNEAQ (reference sequence). Trimming took 5 bases from V and 3 from J; bases not matched to a gene: 6. CDR3 DNA sequence: TGTGCCAGCAGCCTCTACGGGACAGGGGCTAATGAAAAACTGTTTTTT. Translation: CASSLYGTGANEKLFF.

This clone showed up just a few times. This chain links TRBV28 with TRBJ1-5, with D tentatively TRBD1 (6 bases). Trimming cost V 6 bases and J 8 bases, with 20 bases left between them. The V gene's germline CDR1 is MDHEN and CDR2 SYDVKM. The CDR3 loop spans 15 amino acids. The CDR3, as DNA: TGTGCCAGCAGAACAGGGTCTTATACCGGTGAGCCCCAGCATTTT. It encodes CASRTGSYTGEPQHF.

V usage is TRBV28 and J usage is TRBJ1-4, with a possible D match to TRBD1 (5 bases). V was clipped by 3 bases and J by 7 bases, with 12 bases between them. This CDR3 region has 14 residues. Germline assignment: CDR1 MDHEN and CDR2 SYDVKM. The DNA of the CDR3 is TGTGCCAGCAGTTTGTCGGGGGGTGCTGAAAAACTGTTTTTT. This translates into CASSLSGGAEKLFF.

J is TRBJ2-2 and V is TRBV28; TRBD1 matches at 8 bases. Germline V gene lookup returns CDR1 MDHEN and CDR2 SYDVKM. This CDR3 spans 16 amino acids. After removal of 10 bases from V and 3 bases from J, the junction contained 13 bases not matched to a gene. CDR3 amino acids: CATDVGGTGYTGELFF. The CDR3 nucleotides read TGTGCCACCGACGTTGGTGGGACAGGCTACACCGGGGAGCTGTTTTTT.

The chain combines TRBV30 with TRBJ2-1, with D perhaps TRBD2 (6 bases). Germline V lookup: CDR1 GTSNPN, CDR2 SVGIG (reference sequence). V was trimmed by 0 bases and J by 0 bases, leaving 12 bases between them. The CDR3 covers 16 residues. DNA for the CDR3: TGTGCCTGGAGTGTTGAACGGGGGAACTCCTACAATGAGCAGTTCTTC. Amino acids: CAWSVERGNSYNEQFF.

This clone was observed a few times. This chain joins TRBV11-2 and TRBJ1-5; D is unclear. V dropped 4 bases and J dropped 5 bases, with 6 bases sitting between them. The CDR3 sequence is 12 residues long. Per germline, CDR1 SGHAT and CDR2 FQNNGV. The CDR3 spells CASSSDDQPQHF. In DNA form, the CDR3 reads TGTGCCAGCAGCTCAGACGATCAGCCCCAGCATTTT.

The CDR3 region has the DNA TGCGCCAGCAGCTTCTTCGGCGGGGCGAGCACAGATACGCAGTATTTT. Amino acids: CASSFFGGASTDTQYF. This sequence joins TRBV5-1 and TRBJ2-3; D is perhaps TRBD2 (6 bases). With 2 bases removed from V and 0 bases from J, the gap between germline ends came to 13 bases. The CDR3 totals 16 residues. Per the germline V gene, CDR1 is SGHRS and CDR2 is YFSETQ.

The gene calls are TRBV28 and TRBJ1-6; TRBD1 might be the D (6 bases). Germline CDR1 and CDR2: MDHEN and SYDVKM. This CDR3 is 14 amino acids long. The germline V and J ends were trimmed by 1 base and 8 bases, with 9 bases remaining between them. The CDR3 here is CASSLYRVDSPLHF. The CDR3 DNA reads TGTGCCAGCAGTTTATACAGGGTTGATTCACCCCTCCACTTT.

The chain employs TRBV28 and TRBJ2-7, with 10 bases matching TRBD2. CDR3 size: 15 residues. V shed 8 bases, J shed 2 bases, and the junction held 9 bases outside the gene matches. CDR1 and CDR2 from the germline V gene are MDHEN and SYDVKM. The CDR3 DNA reads TGTGCCAGCTGCTGGGGACTAGCGATACCCTACGAGCAGTACTTC. Protein sequence: CASCWGLAIPYEQYF.

In its sample, this clone was seen a few times. The chain is built from TRBV10-3 and TRBJ1-5; no firm D call. Trimming took 2 bases from V and 4 from J, leaving 3 bases between them. CDR1 and CDR2 from the germline V gene are ENHRY and SYGVKD. CDR3 length equals 12 residues. The CDR3 sequence: CAISEPNQPQHF. The CDR3 DNA sequence: TGTGCCATCAGTGAGCCTAATCAGCCCCAGCATTTT.

The chain is built from TRBV2 and TRBJ1-5, with 7 bases identical to TRBD1. V shed 3 bases and J 5 bases; nucleotides not matched to a gene: 4. The germline gives CDR1 SNHLY, CDR2 FYNNEI. The CDR3 totals 14 residues. In DNA, the CDR3 is TGTGCCAGCAGTGAGGGGACAGTTGATCAGCCCCAGCATTTT. It is translated as CASSEGTVDQPQHF.

CDR3 DNA: TGTGCCAGCAGTTTATCTAGATCGAATGAAGCTTTCTTT. Translated: CASSLSRSNEAFF. The chain couples TRBV27 to TRBJ1-1; D remains unclear. The germline V and J ends were trimmed by 0 bases and 7 bases, with 9 bases remaining between them. The CDR3 runs 13 residues. Germline lookup yields CDR1 MNHEY and CDR2 SMNVEV (reference sequence).

J is TRBJ2-5 and V is TRBV18; no firm D call. The J call may be incorrect, as the DNA end agrees better with TRBJ2-7. From germline, CDR1 is KGHSH and CDR2 LQKENI. The CDR3 totals 13 residues. The CDR3 DNA reads TGTGCCAGCTCACCAGCACAGTCCTACGAGCAGTACTTC. Translated: CASSPAQSYEQYF.

The chain couples TRBV7-2 to TRBJ1-2, with 7 bases lining up with TRBD1. CDR1 is SGHTA, CDR2 FQGNSA, per germline. V lost 3 bases to trimming and J lost 8 bases; unmatched junction nucleotides: 6. The CDR3 is 13 amino acids. CDR3 sequence: CASSFSMGQGYTF. The CDR3 DNA follows: TGTGCCAGCAGCTTTTCCATGGGACAGGGCTACACCTTC.

This chain uses TRBV9 with TRBJ1-1, with D perhaps TRBD1 (5 bases). The CDR3 extends over 13 amino acids. Germline assignment: CDR1 SGDLS and CDR2 YYNGEE. V was shortened by 0 bases and J by 8 bases, with 11 bases between the two germline ends. The CDR3 bases are TGTGCCAGCAGCGTAGCGGAGGGGCGCGAAGCTTTCTTT. This sequence encodes CASSVAEGREAFF. Complete variable domain (other parts from reference TRBV9 and TRBJ1-1): DSGVTQTPKHLITATGQRVTLRCSPRSGDLSVYWYQQSLDQGLQFLIQYYNGEERAKGNILERFSAQQFPDLHSELNLSSLELGDSALYFCASSVAEGREAFFGQGTRLTVV.